One sample yielded the 27 T cell receptor beta chains listed below, sequenced in a study of cytomegalovirus exposure and HLA in healthy donors. The PCR employed 60 Vbeta primers together with 13 Jbeta primers. Repertoires were generated with immunoSEQ multiplex PCR, while TCRdb's copy carries only in-frame clones and drops some. The table lists 60,000 to 75,000 clones, around 89% of them singletons. What was sequenced was PBMCs. The receptors were gathered from a woman aged 30 to 39 in good health and CMV-seropositive.

The rearrangement joins TRBV6-5 to TRBJ2-7, with a weak D call TRBD1 (6 bases). The CDR3 spans 14 residues. Per the germline V gene, CDR1 is MNHEY and CDR2 is SVGAGI. V was shortened by 3 bases and J by 4 bases, with 13 bases between the two germline ends. Here the CDR3 reads CASSYPGQKYEQYF. The CDR3 DNA follows: TGTGCCAGCAGTTATCCGGGACAAAAATACGAGCAGTACTTC.

The CDR3 here is CASRDSIGNTIYF. DNA for the CDR3: TGTGCCAGCAGGGACAGCATCGGAAACACCATATATTTT. This chain links TRBV2 with TRBJ1-3, with D perhaps matching TRBD1 (6 bases). The germline V gene has CDR1 SNHLY and CDR2 FYNNEI. V gave up 6 bases and J gave up 4 bases, with 10 bases separating them. The CDR3 extends over 13 amino acids.

The gene calls are TRBV5-1 and TRBJ2-1; 13 bases agree with TRBD2. J gave up 5 bases and V 4 bases, and 6 bases lay outside the gene matches. This CDR3 contains 16 residues. CDR1 is SGHRS, CDR2 YFSETQ, per germline. The CDR3 coding sequence is TGCGCCAGCAGCACCCGGACTAGCGGGGGAAACAATGAGCAGTTCTTC. Translated: CASSTRTSGGNNEQFF.

The rearrangement uses TRBV25-1 and TRBJ1-2, with D possibly matching TRBD1 (5 bases). The length of the CDR3 is 13 residues. Germline-derived CDR1 and CDR2 are MGHDK and SYGVNS. Trimming removed 5 bases at V and 4 bases at J, with 11 bases between. Here the CDR3 DNA reads TGTGCCAGCAGTTCCCCTGGGGCCTATGGCTACACCTTC. This codes for CASSSPGAYGYTF.

In regard to this clone: One end of the junction is discordant with germline, which a read error may explain. Other DNA variants within this sample encode the same CDR3. The J gene is TRBJ2-7, the V gene TRBV27, with 12 bases fitting TRBD1. The length of the CDR3 is 15 residues. The germline V gene encodes CDR1 MNHEY and CDR2 SMNVEV (reference sequence). CDR3 in amino acids: CASSLGTGGIYEQYF. DNA for the CDR3: TGCGCCAGCAGTTTAGGGACAGGGGGCATCTACGAGCAGTACTTC.

This clone was seen only a few times. The chain has TRBV6-5 and TRBJ1-1; 8 bases line up with TRBD1. CDR3 length: 15 amino acids. Trimming at V came to 5 bases and at J to 6 bases, leaving 11 bases not matched to a gene. Germline lookup yields CDR1 MNHEY and CDR2 SVGAGI. CDR3 protein: CASSARTGRFAEAFF. CDR3 DNA sequence: TGTGCCAGCAGTGCCCGGACAGGGAGGTTTGCTGAAGCTTTCTTT.

The J gene is TRBJ1-4, the V gene TRBV5-6; 10 bases agree with TRBD1. CDR3 length: 16 residues. The ends lost 4 bases at V and 8 bases at J; junction bases unmatched: 11. Looked up from germline, CDR1 is SGHDT and CDR2 is YYEEEE. The CDR3 nucleotides are TGTGCCAGCAGCCAAGGACGGGACAGGGGTTCCGAAAAACTGTTTTTT. Amino acid sequence: CASSQGRDRGSEKLFF.

V is TRBV5-1 and J is TRBJ2-5, with D possibly matching TRBD1 (6 bases). Germline V gene data show CDR1 as SGHRS and CDR2 as YFSETQ. Trimming pared 4 bases from V and 4 bases from J, leaving 14 bases between. The CDR3 is 14 amino acids. CDR3 DNA sequence: TGCGCCAGCAGCCTCTCAGGGGTACCAGAGACCCAGTACTTC. Amino acid sequence: CASSLSGVPETQYF.

J is TRBJ2-1 and V is TRBV7-9; D uncertain. Germline V lookup: CDR1 SEHNR, CDR2 FQNEAQ (reference sequence). The CDR3 totals 12 residues. Trimming removed 5 bases from V and 7 bases from J, with 9 bases in between. The CDR3 DNA is TGTGCCAGCAGCCTCGACGGGAATGAGCAGTTCTTC. It is translated as CASSLDGNEQFF.

The J gene is TRBJ2-4, the V gene TRBV2; no clear D gene. The CDR3 is 13 residues long. Trimming pared 11 bases from V and 1 base from J, leaving 12 bases between. The germline gives CDR1 SNHLY, CDR2 FYNNEI. CDR3 coding DNA: TGTGCCGTACTGTTACTTGCCAAAAACATTCAGTACTTC. This translates into CAVLLLAKNIQYF.

This clone turned up a few times. The chain employs TRBV25-1 and TRBJ1-1; TRBD1 is a possible D gene (5 bases). The germline gives CDR1 MGHDK, CDR2 SYGVNS. The CDR3 sequence is 14 residues long. The germline V and J ends were trimmed by 1 base and 4 bases, with 10 bases remaining between them. The CDR3 DNA is TGTGCCAGCAGTGAATGGGGCGTCGGCACTGAAGCTTTCTTT. It translates to CASSEWGVGTEAFF. The full variable domain, its missing parts supplied by reference TRBV25-1 and TRBJ1-1, is EADIYQTPRYLVIGTGKKITLECSQTMGHDKMYWYQQDPGMELHLIHYSYGVNSTEKGDLSSESTVSRIRTEHFPLTLESARPSHTSQYLCASSEWGVGTEAFFGQGTRLTVV.

Turning to this clone: Other DNA sequences within the sample encode an identical CDR3. The V call is TRBV19, the J call TRBJ1-2; 7 bases match TRBD1. This CDR3 has 13 residues. J was trimmed by 1 base and V by 5 bases; bases with no gene match: 1. The germline gives CDR1 LNHDA, CDR2 SQIVND (reference sequence). CDR3 coding DNA: TGTGCCAGTAGTCACAGGGGTAACTATGGCTACACCTTC. Amino acids: CASSHRGNYGYTF. Full variable domain (outside the CDR3, taken from reference TRBV19 and TRBJ1-2): DGGITQSPKYLFRKEGQNVTLSCEQNLNHDAMYWYRQDPGQGLRLIYYSQIVNDFQKGDIAEGYSVSREKKESFPLTVTSAQKNPTAFYLCASSHRGNYGYTFGSGTRLTVV.

The genes are TRBV19 and TRBJ2-7; D perhaps matches TRBD1 (6 bases). The CDR3 runs to 13 residues. Germline assignment: CDR1 LNHDA and CDR2 SQIVND (reference sequence). Trimming shortened V by 5 bases and J by 7 bases, and 15 bases separated the two germline ends. This chain's CDR3 is CASSLLETGEQYF. CDR3 in DNA: TGTGCCAGTAGTCTCCTTGAAACAGGGGAGCAGTACTTC.

J is TRBJ2-3 and V is TRBV5-5; a possible D gene is TRBD1 (6 bases). CDR3 size: 14 residues. Trimming left V 3 bases short and J 7 bases short, with 15 bases between. Germline values: CDR1 SGHKS, CDR2 YYEKEE (reference sequence). In nucleotides, the CDR3 is TGTGCCAGCAGCTCTTCAACCGGGACATATACGCAGTATTTT. This codes for CASSSSTGTYTQYF.

This chain's CDR3 is CASSLSSGMNTEAFF. CDR3 sequence (DNA): TGTGCCAGCAGTTTATCGTCAGGGATGAACACTGAAGCTTTCTTT. V is TRBV27 and J is TRBJ1-1, with D maybe TRBD1 (5 bases). The V and J ends lost 0 bases and 0 bases respectively, with 8 bases between them. CDR3 length equals 15 residues. Germline CDR1 reads MNHEY; CDR2 reads SMNVEV (reference sequence).

The rearrangement links TRBV14 to TRBJ2-7; TRBD2 might be the D (7 bases). Trimming took off 4 bases at V and 6 bases at J, with 19 bases between the two ends. The germline CDR1 and CDR2 sequences are SGHDN and FVKESK. The CDR3 covers 15 residues. The CDR3 protein is CASSPTGRGSGEQYF. The CDR3, as DNA: TGTGCCAGCAGCCCCACGGGGAGGGGGTCGGGCGAGCAGTACTTC.

The chain uses TRBV5-1 and TRBJ2-7; TRBD2 matches 10 bases. The CDR3 loop spans 14 amino acids. Germline-derived CDR1 and CDR2 are SGHRS and YFSETQ. V lost 5 bases, J lost 4 bases, and 6 bases stayed unmatched. In DNA form, the CDR3 reads TGCGCCAGCAGTTCTAGCGGGGGATTTTACGAGCAGTACTTC. Residues: CASSSSGGFYEQYF.

The V gene is TRBV2, the J gene TRBJ1-1, with TRBD1 as a possible D gene (6 bases). The CDR3 runs 14 residues. Germline assignment: CDR1 SNHLY and CDR2 FYNNEI. V lost 5 bases to trimming and J lost 5 bases, with 15 bases between them. In DNA form, the CDR3 reads TGTGCCAGCAGTAAACAGGGAGAGAAGACTGAAGCTTTCTTT. Translating it yields CASSKQGEKTEAFF.

The rearrangement uses TRBV28 and TRBJ1-5, with TRBD1 matching 7 bases. The germline V gene encodes CDR1 MDHEN and CDR2 SYDVKM. This CDR3 is 14 amino acids long. The V segment lost 8 bases and the J segment 6 bases; nucleotides outside the gene matches: 10. In DNA, the CDR3 is TGTGCCAGCGGGAACCGGGACAGAAGTCAGCCCCAGCATTTT. Its translation is CASGNRDRSQPQHF.

The chain carries TRBV6-5 and TRBJ1-1; 9 nucleotides agree with TRBD1. Trimming took 0 bases from V and 4 from J; bases not matched to a gene: 3. Germline CDR1 and CDR2: MNHEY and SVGAGI. CDR3 length equals 15 residues. The CDR3 spells CASSYSPGQGTEAFF. The CDR3, as DNA: TGTGCCAGCAGTTACTCCCCGGGACAGGGCACTGAAGCTTTCTTT.

The J gene is TRBJ1-2, the V gene TRBV7-7, with TRBD1 as a possible D gene (6 bases). There are 16 residues in the CDR3. Per germline, CDR1 SSHAT and CDR2 FNYEAQ (reference sequence). Trimming removed 0 bases from V and 3 bases from J, with 14 bases in between. The DNA of the CDR3 is TGTGCCAGCAGCTTAGCGTCTGGACAGACCTACTATGGCTACACCTTC. It specifies CASSLASGQTYYGYTF.

The rearrangement links TRBV18 to TRBJ2-6; 7 bases are a match to TRBD1. The CDR3 consists of 17 residues. V lost 6 bases, J lost 2 bases, and 10 bases stayed unmatched. Germline V gene data show CDR1 as KGHSH and CDR2 as LQKENI. CDR3 loop: CASSLGTAKTGANVLTF. In DNA form, the CDR3 reads TGTGCCAGCTCGCTCGGGACAGCTAAAACTGGGGCCAACGTCCTGACTTTC. The variable domain in full, with the rest retrieved from reference TRBV18 and TRBJ2-6, is NAGVMQNPRHLVRRRGQEARLRCSPMKGHSHVYWYRQLPEEGLKFMVYLQKENIIDESGMPKERFSAEFPKEGPSILRIQQVVRGDSAAYFCASSLGTAKTGANVLTFGAGSRLTVL.

The chain joins TRBV30 to TRBJ1-1, with a possible D match to TRBD1 (6 bases). Trimming left V 3 bases short and J 1 base short, with 18 bases between. Germline V CDR1 and CDR2: GTSNPN, SVGIG (reference sequence). CDR3 size: 16 residues. CDR3 DNA sequence: TGTGCCTGGAGCAGTGGCATCGACAGGAGGAACACTGAAGCTTTCTTT. Its protein product is CAWSSGIDRRNTEAFF.

This chain uses TRBV9 with TRBJ2-7; D might be TRBD1 (6 bases). CDR3 size: 14 residues. V was trimmed by 4 bases and J by 2 bases, leaving 13 bases between them. Germline V gene lookup returns CDR1 SGDLS and CDR2 YYNGEE. DNA for the CDR3: TGTGCCAGCAGCCCTGGACAGAAGGCCTACGAGCAGTACTTC. This translates into CASSPGQKAYEQYF.

The gene calls are TRBV4-1 and TRBJ2-7, with D possibly TRBD2 on 5 matching bases. Germline values: CDR1 MGHRA, CDR2 YSYEKL. The V end was cut by 0 bases, the J end by 1 base, with 13 bases between. The CDR3 spans 16 residues. The CDR3 bases are TGCGCCAGCAGCCAAGAAGGCCGTGGGGAGTCCTACGAGCAGTACTTC. Translating gives CASSQEGRGESYEQYF.

The CDR3 DNA is TGTGCCAGCAGTTACCAAAGAGGGTCCTACGAGCAGTACTTC. Encoded protein: CASSYQRGSYEQYF. This chain joins TRBV6-5 and TRBJ2-7; weak D call: TRBD2 (5 bases). Trimming shortened V by 2 bases and J by 1 base, and 9 bases separated the two germline ends. Per germline, CDR1 MNHEY and CDR2 SVGAGI. The CDR3 extends over 14 amino acids.

The V call is TRBV27, the J call TRBJ2-5; D may be TRBD1 (7 bases). The V gene's germline CDR1 is MNHEY and CDR2 SMNVEV (reference sequence). The CDR3 loop spans 15 amino acids. V gave up 5 bases and J gave up 3 bases, with 16 bases separating them. The CDR3, as DNA: TGTGCCAGCAGTCGACAGGGTAGGGGGGAAGAGACCCAGTACTTC. It translates to CASSRQGRGEETQYF.